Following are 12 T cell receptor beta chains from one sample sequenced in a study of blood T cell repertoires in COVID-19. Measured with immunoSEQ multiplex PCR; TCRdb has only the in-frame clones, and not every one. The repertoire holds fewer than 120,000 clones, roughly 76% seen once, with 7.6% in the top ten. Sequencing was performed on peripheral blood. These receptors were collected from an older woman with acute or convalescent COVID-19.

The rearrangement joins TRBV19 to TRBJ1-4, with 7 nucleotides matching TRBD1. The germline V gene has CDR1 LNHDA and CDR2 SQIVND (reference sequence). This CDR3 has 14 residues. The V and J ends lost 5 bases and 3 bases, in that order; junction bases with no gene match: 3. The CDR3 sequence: CASSWGQSNEKLFF. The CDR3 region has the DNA TGTGCCAGTAGTTGGGGACAGTCTAATGAAAAACTGTTTTTT. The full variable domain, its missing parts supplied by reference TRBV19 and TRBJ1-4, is DGGITQSPKYLFRKEGQNVTLSCEQNLNHDAMYWYRQDPGQGLRLIYYSQIVNDFQKGDIAEGYSVSREKKESFPLTVTSAQKNPTAFYLCASSWGQSNEKLFFGSGTQLSVL.

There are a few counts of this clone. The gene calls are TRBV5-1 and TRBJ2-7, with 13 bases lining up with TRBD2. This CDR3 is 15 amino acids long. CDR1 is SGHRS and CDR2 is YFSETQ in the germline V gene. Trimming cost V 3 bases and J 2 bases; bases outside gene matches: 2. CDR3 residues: CASSSTSGGTYEQYF. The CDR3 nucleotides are TGCGCCAGCAGCTCGACTAGCGGGGGGACCTACGAGCAGTACTTC.

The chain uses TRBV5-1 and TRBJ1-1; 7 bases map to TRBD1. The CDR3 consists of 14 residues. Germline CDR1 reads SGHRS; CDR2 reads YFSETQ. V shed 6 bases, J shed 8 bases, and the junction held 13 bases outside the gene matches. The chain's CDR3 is CASKGAAVNQEAFF. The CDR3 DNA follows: TGCGCCAGCAAGGGGGCCGCGGTAAACCAAGAAGCTTTCTTT.

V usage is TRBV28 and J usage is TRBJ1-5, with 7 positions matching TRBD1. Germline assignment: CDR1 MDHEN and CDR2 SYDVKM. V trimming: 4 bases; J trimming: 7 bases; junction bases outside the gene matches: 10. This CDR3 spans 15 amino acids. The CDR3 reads CASSSGTAVGQPQHF. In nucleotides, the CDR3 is TGTGCCAGCAGTTCAGGGACAGCGGTCGGGCAGCCCCAGCATTTT.

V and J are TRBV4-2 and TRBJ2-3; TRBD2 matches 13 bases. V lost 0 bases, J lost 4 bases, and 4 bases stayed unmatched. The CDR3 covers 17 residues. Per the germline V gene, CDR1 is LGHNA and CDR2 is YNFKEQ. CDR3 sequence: CASSQDGTSGAPDTQYF. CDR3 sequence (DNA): TGTGCCAGCAGCCAAGATGGGACTAGCGGGGCCCCAGATACGCAGTATTTT.

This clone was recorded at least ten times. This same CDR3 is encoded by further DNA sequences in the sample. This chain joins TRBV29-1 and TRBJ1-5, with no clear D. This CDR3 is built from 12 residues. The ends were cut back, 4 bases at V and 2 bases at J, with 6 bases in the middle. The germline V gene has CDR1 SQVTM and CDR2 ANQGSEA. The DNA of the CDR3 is TGCAGCGTTGGCGGAGGCAATCAGCCCCAGCATTTT. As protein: CSVGGGNQPQHF.

The CDR3 loop is CASSQGGQSGNQPQHF. The CDR3 DNA reads as TGTGCCAGCAGCCAGGGGGGACAGTCGGGCAATCAGCCCCAGCATTTT. The chain recombines TRBV3-1 (or the pseudogene TRBV3-2) with TRBJ1-5; 7 bases match TRBD1. Germline CDR1 is LGHDT and CDR2 is YNNKEL (reference sequence). The CDR3 has 16 amino acids. V was pared by 3 bases and J by 2 bases, with 7 bases of the junction left unmatched.

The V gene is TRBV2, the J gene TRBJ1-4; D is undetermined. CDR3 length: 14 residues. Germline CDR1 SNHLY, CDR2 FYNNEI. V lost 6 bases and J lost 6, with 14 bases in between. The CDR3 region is CASSFNRAYEKLFF. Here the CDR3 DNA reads TGTGCCAGCAGCTTTAACCGAGCCTATGAAAAACTGTTTTTT. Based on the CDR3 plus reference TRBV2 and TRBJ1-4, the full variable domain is EPEVTQTPSHQVTQMGQEVILRCVPISNHLYFYWYRQILGQKVEFLVSFYNNEISEKSEIFDDQFSVERPDGSNFTLKIRSTKLEDSAMYFCASSFNRAYEKLFFGSGTQLSVL.

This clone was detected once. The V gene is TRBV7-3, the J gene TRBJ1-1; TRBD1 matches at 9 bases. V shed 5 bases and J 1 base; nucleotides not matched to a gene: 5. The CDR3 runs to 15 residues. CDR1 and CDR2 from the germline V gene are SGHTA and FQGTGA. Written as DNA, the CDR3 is TGTGCCAGCAGCCCACAGGGGGCCGCGAACACTGAAGCTTTCTTT. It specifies CASSPQGAANTEAFF.

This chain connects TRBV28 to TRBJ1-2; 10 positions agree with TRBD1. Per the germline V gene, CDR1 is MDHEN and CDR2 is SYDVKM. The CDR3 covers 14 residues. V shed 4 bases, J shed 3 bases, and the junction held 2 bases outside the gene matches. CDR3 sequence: CASSSTGGDYGYTF. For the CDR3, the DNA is TGTGCCAGCAGTTCGACAGGGGGCGACTATGGCTACACCTTC.

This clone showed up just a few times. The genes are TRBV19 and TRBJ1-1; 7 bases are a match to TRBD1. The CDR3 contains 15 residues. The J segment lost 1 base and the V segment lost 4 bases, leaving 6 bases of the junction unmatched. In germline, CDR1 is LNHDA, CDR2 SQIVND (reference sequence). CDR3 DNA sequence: TGTGCCAGTAGTAAATGGACAGGATCGAACACTGAAGCTTTCTTT. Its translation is CASSKWTGSNTEAFF. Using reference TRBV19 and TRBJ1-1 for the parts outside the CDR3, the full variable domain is DGGITQSPKYLFRKEGQNVTLSCEQNLNHDAMYWYRQDPGQGLRLIYYSQIVNDFQKGDIAEGYSVSREKKESFPLTVTSAQKNPTAFYLCASSKWTGSNTEAFFGQGTRLTVV.

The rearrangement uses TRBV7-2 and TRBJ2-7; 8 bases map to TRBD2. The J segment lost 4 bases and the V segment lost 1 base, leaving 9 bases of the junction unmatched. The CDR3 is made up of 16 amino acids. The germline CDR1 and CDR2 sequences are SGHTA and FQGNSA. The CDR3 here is CASSLVSAGGKYEQYF. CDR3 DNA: TGTGCCAGCAGCTTAGTTTCCGCGGGGGGAAAGTACGAGCAGTACTTC.